Following are 19 T cell receptor beta chains from one sample sequenced in a study of early T cells in non-severe SARS-CoV-2 infection. TCRdb reanalysed the 5' RACE reads using MiXCR and keeps one entry per CDR3 protein. Of tens of thousands of distinct CDR3 sequences listed, under 6% were seen once; the top ten hold roughly 5%. Sequenced input: whole blood. The receptors were sampled from an adult who was a healthcare worker with PCR-confirmed SARS-CoV-2 infection or an uninfected control (not recorded which).

At least ten counts were recorded for this clonotype. This chain connects TRBV12-3 or TRBV12-4 to TRBJ2-5; the match to TRBD2 covers 8 bases. CDR3 length equals 15 residues. Trimming at V came to 5 bases and at J to 5 bases, leaving 10 bases not matched to a gene. CDR3 nucleotides: TGTGCCAGCAGTGCGTCCACGGGAGGGCTGGAGACCCAGTACTTC. As protein: CASSASTGGLETQYF.

The chain carries TRBV5-1 and TRBJ2-1, with 12 bases that match TRBD2. In germline, CDR1 is SGHRS, CDR2 YFSETQ. V lost 3 bases, J lost 5 bases, and 27 bases stayed unmatched. The CDR3 sequence is 23 residues long. As DNA, the CDR3 is TGCGCCAGCAGCTGGAGAGGACCACGGGACAGCAAAAGACTAGCGGGAGTGGACAATGAGCAGTTCTTC. It specifies CASSWRGPRDSKRLAGVDNEQFF.

The chain uses TRBV20-1 and TRBJ2-2; 12 positions agree with TRBD2. J was trimmed by 5 bases and V by 6 bases; bases with no gene match: 1. CDR1 and CDR2 (germline): DFQATT, SNEGSKA (reference sequence). The CDR3 contains 13 residues. CDR3 DNA: TGCAGTGCGGGGACTAGCGGGACCGGGGAGCTGTTTTTT. It encodes CSAGTSGTGELFF.

This rearrangement joins TRBV5-8 to TRBJ2-1; D may be TRBD1 or TRBD2 (6 bases each). Deletions cut 9 bases from V and 6 bases from J, with 19 bases between. The germline V gene has CDR1 SGHTS and CDR2 YDEGEE. The CDR3 has 14 amino acids. The CDR3 is CATTKGGPGNEQFF. In DNA form, the CDR3 reads TGTGCCACCACAAAGGGGGGACCGGGCAATGAGCAGTTCTTC.

In this sample, this clonotype turned up many times. The rearrangement links TRBV20-1 to TRBJ1-5, with 7 positions matching TRBD1. CDR1 and CDR2 (germline): DFQATT, SNEGSKA (reference sequence). This CDR3 spans 16 amino acids. With V trimmed by 4 bases and J by 3 bases, 12 bases remained unmatched. CDR3 bases: TGCAGTGCTACACCTCTCGGACAGGCGGCCAATCAGCCCCAGCATTTT. Its translation: CSATPLGQAANQPQHF.

This clonotype was observed at least ten times. This rearrangement joins TRBV5-5 to TRBJ1-1, with D maybe TRBD1 (6 bases). There are 15 residues in the CDR3. V lost 2 bases, J lost 1 base, and 12 bases lay in between. Germline CDR1 is SGHKS and CDR2 is YYEKEE (reference sequence). The CDR3 nucleotides are TGTGCCAGCAGCTTTACCGGGACACCGAACACTGAAGCTTTCTTT. Translated: CASSFTGTPNTEAFF.

This clonotype was detected a few times. The chain uses TRBV7-8 and TRBJ1-5; 10 bases fit TRBD1. V lost 5 bases to trimming and J lost 0 bases; unmatched junction nucleotides: 7. Germline V CDR1 and CDR2: SGHVS, FQNEAQ. The CDR3 runs to 17 residues. In DNA, the CDR3 is TGTGCCAGCAGCCAGACGGGACAGGGGAATAGCAATCAGCCCCAGCATTTT. Its protein product is CASSQTGQGNSNQPQHF.

The rearrangement links TRBV24-1 to TRBJ2-1; D possibly uses TRBD1 or TRBD2 (5 bases each). Looked up from germline, CDR1 is KGHDR and CDR2 is SFDVKD. Trimming pared 3 bases from V and 8 bases from J, leaving 19 bases between. The CDR3 spans 16 residues. Here the CDR3 DNA reads TGTGCCACCAGTGATCGCCGGGACGCGGCAGGCCATGAGCAGTTCTTC. Protein product: CATSDRRDAAGHEQFF.

This clonotype was counted only a few times. This chain joins TRBV6-5 and TRBJ2-1; 10 nucleotides match TRBD2. This CDR3 has 15 residues. Trimming cost V 4 bases and J 6 bases; bases outside gene matches: 6. Looked up from germline, CDR1 is MNHEY and CDR2 is SVGAGI. The CDR3 reads CASSSRLAGPNEQFF. The CDR3 region has the DNA TGTGCCAGCAGTTCCCGACTAGCGGGCCCCAATGAGCAGTTCTTC.

This rearrangement joins TRBV5-1 to TRBJ2-1, with TRBD2 identical over 14 bases. V shed 4 bases, J shed 8 bases, and the junction held 14 bases outside the gene matches. The CDR3 consists of 18 residues. Germline V CDR1 and CDR2: SGHRS, YFSETQ. The CDR3 protein is CASSPNPETSGRVHEQFF. The CDR3 DNA follows: TGCGCCAGCAGCCCAAACCCGGAGACTAGCGGGAGGGTCCATGAGCAGTTCTTC.

The chain has TRBV5-1 and TRBJ2-2; D may be TRBD1 (5 bases). The length of the CDR3 is 15 residues. Deletions cut 5 bases from V and 1 base from J, with 12 bases between. The germline V gene has CDR1 SGHRS and CDR2 YFSETQ. CDR3 sequence: CASRWGSQNTGELFF. The CDR3 region has the DNA TGCGCCAGCAGATGGGGCAGCCAGAACACCGGGGAGCTGTTTTTT.

This clonotype was observed at least ten times. The J gene is TRBJ2-5, the V gene TRBV5-5, with D possibly called TRBD1 or TRBD2 (5 bases each). V was pared by 0 bases and J by 4 bases, with 7 bases between. Looked up from germline, CDR1 is SGHKS and CDR2 is YYEKEE (reference sequence). The CDR3 totals 13 residues. The CDR3 DNA reads as TGTGCCAGCAGCTTGGCGGGGACAGAGACCCAGTACTTC. The encoded protein is CASSLAGTETQYF.

The chain combines TRBV11-2 with TRBJ2-7; possibly TRBD1 for D (5 bases). The CDR3 loop spans 12 amino acids. Trimming shortened V by 2 bases and J by 3 bases, and 5 bases separated the two germline ends. CDR1 and CDR2 (germline): SGHAT, FQNNGV. In nucleotides, the CDR3 is TGTGCCAGCAGCTTAAGGGGCTACGAGCAGTACGTC. Its translation is CASSLRGYEQYV.

This clonotype occurred many times. The rearrangement joins TRBV20-1 to TRBJ2-1; 9 bases line up with TRBD2. The trim removed 6 bases at V and 2 bases at J, leaving 17 bases unmatched. CDR3 size: 18 residues. Germline lookup yields CDR1 DFQATT and CDR2 SNEGSKA (reference sequence). CDR3 sequence reads: CSATGRSGRGLAYNEQFF. The CDR3 nucleotides are TGCAGTGCGACCGGGCGTAGCGGGAGAGGGTTGGCCTACAATGAGCAGTTCTTC.

This chain links TRBV29-1 with TRBJ1-1; 7 bases align to TRBD1. The CDR3 length is 11 residues. Trimming cost V 5 bases and J 5 bases; bases outside gene matches: 2. The V gene's germline CDR1 is SQVTM and CDR2 ANQGSEA. The CDR3 DNA is TGCAGCGTTCGACAGGGAACTGAAGCTTTCTTT. Translation: CSVRQGTEAFF.

This clonotype showed up many times. The V gene is TRBV27, the J gene TRBJ2-3; TRBD1 might be the D (6 bases). Germline assignment: CDR1 MNHEY and CDR2 SMNVEV (reference sequence). Trimming pared 10 bases from V and 6 bases from J, leaving 20 bases between. CDR3 length equals 14 residues. The CDR3 sequence is CATRDTNSVDTQYF. In nucleotides, the CDR3 is TGTGCCACCAGGGACACCAACTCCGTGGATACGCAGTATTTT.

The table lists this clonotype with many counts. The chain combines TRBV20-1 with TRBJ2-4; perhaps TRBD1 as D (5 bases). CDR3 length: 16 amino acids. Trimming shortened V by 1 base and J by 6 bases, and 19 bases separated the two germline ends. Germline V gene lookup returns CDR1 DFQATT and CDR2 SNEGSKA (reference sequence). The CDR3 bases are TGCAGTGCTAGAGCTTTCAAGGGTAGCCAGGGAAACATTCAGTACTTC. Translating it yields CSARAFKGSQGNIQYF.

This clonotype was seen ten or more times. The chain recombines TRBV18 with TRBJ2-3, with 10 bases matching TRBD2. The CDR3 is made up of 16 amino acids. The junction had 6 bases not matched to a gene; V was cut back by 4 bases and J by 2 bases. Germline V gene sequence: CDR1 KGHSH, CDR2 LQKENI. The CDR3 coding sequence is TGTGCCAGCTCACTACGGACTAGCGGAATCACAGATACGCAGTATTTT. It translates to CASSLRTSGITDTQYF. Filled out from reference TRBV18 and TRBJ2-3, the complete variable domain reads NAGVMQNPRHLVRRRGQEARLRCSPMKGHSHVYWYRQLPEEGLKFMVYLQKENIIDESGMPKERFSAEFPKEGPSILRIQQVVRGDSAAYFCASSLRTSGITDTQYFGPGTRLTVL.

This clonotype came up many times. The chain joins TRBV4-3 to TRBJ1-1, with TRBD1 identical over 9 bases. Germline loops: CDR1 LGHNA, CDR2 YSLEER. With 3 bases clipped from V and 4 bases from J, the junction kept 6 bases outside the gene matches. The CDR3 is 15 amino acids. The CDR3 bases are TGCGCCAGCAGCCATTTAACAGGGGGCATCACTGAAGCTTTCTTT. The encoded protein is CASSHLTGGITEAFF.